The 17 T cell receptor beta chains listed next were all sequenced from one sample in a study of control samples from healthy donors and cancer patients. Generated by immunoSEQ multiplex PCR, the TCRdb table keeps only in-frame clones and is missing some. The sample shows about 130,000 clones, roughly 91% of them seen only once. What was sequenced was PBMCs. Receptors were obtained from a man aged 50 to 59 with head and neck cancer.

This clone was detected only a few times. This sequence joins TRBV6-5 and TRBJ2-7; D gene ambiguous. The ends were cut back, 1 base at V and 9 bases at J, with 22 bases in the middle. The CDR3 is made up of 16 amino acids. The V gene's germline CDR1 is MNHEY and CDR2 SVGAGI. The CDR3 bases are TGTGCCAGCAGTTACTATCCTCGAACAGTTTACGAGCGGCAGTACTTC. This translates into CASSYYPRTVYERQYF.

The genes are TRBV2 and TRBJ2-2, with D tentatively TRBD1 (5 bases). This CDR3 contains 15 residues. CDR1 SNHLY and CDR2 FYNNEI come from the germline V gene. V lost 0 bases and J 6 bases, leaving 11 bases between the germline ends. CDR3 nucleotide sequence: TGTGCCAGCAGTGAAGCCGGCAGGGTGGCCGGGGAGCTGTTTTTT. Protein: CASSEAGRVAGELFF.

The chain is built from TRBV7-9 and TRBJ1-4; D gene unclear. V was pared by 7 bases and J by 4 bases, with 10 bases between. Germline loops: CDR1 SEHNR, CDR2 FQNEAQ (reference sequence). The CDR3 extends over 13 amino acids. CDR3 sequence reads: CASNGRNNEKLFF. The CDR3 nucleotides read TGTGCCAGCAATGGACGGAATAATGAAAAACTGTTTTTT.

This chain links TRBV19 with TRBJ1-1; D gene uncertain. Per germline, CDR1 LNHDA and CDR2 SQIVND (reference sequence). CDR3 size: 13 residues. With 3 bases removed from V and 0 bases from J, the gap between germline ends came to 5 bases. The CDR3 is CASSIWLNTEAFF. The CDR3 DNA follows: TGTGCCAGTAGTATTTGGTTGAACACTGAAGCTTTCTTT. Together with reference TRBV19 and TRBJ1-1, the CDR3 gives the full variable domain: DGGITQSPKYLFRKEGQNVTLSCEQNLNHDAMYWYRQDPGQGLRLIYYSQIVNDFQKGDIAEGYSVSREKKESFPLTVTSAQKNPTAFYLCASSIWLNTEAFFGQGTRLTVV.

The rearrangement joins TRBV18 to TRBJ2-1, with TRBD1 as a possible D gene (5 bases). CDR3 length equals 18 residues. CDR1 and CDR2 from the germline V gene are KGHSH and LQKENI. V was shortened by 5 bases and J by 7 bases, with 27 bases between the two germline ends. In DNA, the CDR3 is TGTGCCAGCTCAAATCAGGGAATCGGTATCACCCCTAATAATGAGCAGTTCTTC. The encoded protein is CASSNQGIGITPNNEQFF.

The genes are TRBV27 and TRBJ2-5; D is uncertain. CDR1 is MNHEY, CDR2 SMNVEV, per germline (reference sequence). The CDR3 runs 15 residues. The V end was cut by 0 bases, the J end by 2 bases, with 10 bases between. This chain's CDR3 is CASSLSPRSQETQYF. The DNA for the CDR3 is TGTGCCAGCAGTTTATCGCCACGGAGTCAAGAGACCCAGTACTTC.

The chain carries TRBV6-4 and TRBJ2-1; 8 bases line up with TRBD2. Per germline, CDR1 MRHNA and CDR2 SNTAGT. The length of the CDR3 is 14 residues. After removal of 4 bases from V and 5 bases from J, the junction contained 4 bases not matched to a gene. The CDR3 is CASSGTSRNNEQFF. Here the CDR3 DNA reads TGTGCCAGCAGTGGGACTAGCCGTAACAATGAGCAGTTCTTC.

J is TRBJ1-4 and V is TRBV7-2; the D is unclear. Trimming pared 1 base from V and 7 bases from J, leaving 13 bases between. Germline V gene sequence: CDR1 SGHTA, CDR2 FQGNSA. The CDR3 consists of 15 residues. The CDR3 DNA is TGTGCCAGCAGCTTAGAGTCGGCGATCGGTGAAAAACTGTTTTTT. This gives the protein CASSLESAIGEKLFF.

The chain recombines TRBV4-1 with TRBJ2-2; D gene ambiguous. Trimming removed 0 bases from V and 3 bases from J, with 11 bases in between. Germline V gene data show CDR1 as MGHRA and CDR2 as YSYEKL. The CDR3 length is 16 residues. The DNA of the CDR3 is TGCGCCAGCAGCCAAGAAGGAAAAGCGTACACCGGGGAGCTGTTTTTT. It is translated as CASSQEGKAYTGELFF.

About this clone: Relative to the germline gene, one junction end is altered; a read error may explain this. V is TRBV7-7 and J is TRBJ2-5, with D maybe TRBD2 (6 bases). CDR1 SSHAT and CDR2 FNYEAQ come from the germline V gene (reference sequence). This CDR3 has 14 residues. CDR3 in amino acids: CASSPGVQTETQYF. The CDR3 DNA follows: TGTGCTAGCAGCCCGGGGGTACAAACGGAGACCCAGTACTTC.

V gene TRBV4-2 combines with J gene TRBJ2-7; 12 bases match TRBD2. Germline V gives CDR1 LGHNA, CDR2 YNFKEQ. Losses at the gene ends were 4 bases for V and 1 base for J; bases not matched to a gene: 11. The CDR3 has 18 residues. CDR3 amino acids: CASSPSLAGGLRSYEQYF. CDR3 in DNA: TGTGCCAGCAGCCCGTCTCTAGCGGGAGGGTTAAGGTCCTACGAGCAGTACTTC.

The chain links TRBV10-3 to TRBJ2-5; D tentatively reads TRBD1 or TRBD2 (5 bases each). The germline V and J ends were trimmed by 2 bases and 5 bases, with 9 bases remaining between them. The CDR3 totals 13 residues. Germline lookup yields CDR1 ENHRY and CDR2 SYGVKD. This CDR3 reads CAISEEWDETQYF. CDR3 DNA: TGTGCCATCAGTGAGGAATGGGACGAGACCCAGTACTTC.

The rearrangement uses TRBV7-3 and TRBJ2-1; TRBD1 matches 7 bases. CDR1 and CDR2 (germline): SGHTA, FQGTGA. The trim removed 5 bases at V and 3 bases at J, leaving 10 bases unmatched. This CDR3 region has 16 residues. The CDR3 DNA is TGTGCCAGCAGCACACTGTACCGGGACAGCTACAATGAGCAGTTCTTC. Its translation is CASSTLYRDSYNEQFF.

This sequence joins TRBV25-1 and TRBJ2-7; no reliable D call. V gave up 5 bases and J gave up 3 bases, with 5 bases separating them. Per the germline V gene, CDR1 is MGHDK and CDR2 is SYGVNS. This CDR3 is built from 11 residues. CDR3 loop: CASSYFYEQYF. CDR3 sequence (DNA): TGTGCCAGCAGTTATTTCTACGAGCAGTACTTC.

This chain links TRBV5-4 with TRBJ2-2; 11 bases align to TRBD2. The CDR3 has 16 amino acids. After removal of 4 bases from V and 1 base from J, the junction contained 3 bases not matched to a gene. Germline V gene data show CDR1 as SGHNT and CDR2 as YYREEE (reference sequence). The CDR3 DNA reads TGTGCCAGCAGCAGGGGACTAGCGGTGAACACCGGGGAGCTGTTTTTT. This encodes CASSRGLAVNTGELFF. Drawing the rest from reference TRBV5-4 and TRBJ2-2, the complete variable domain is ETGVTQSPTHLIKTRGQQVTLRCSSQSGHNTVSWYQQALGQGPQFIFQYYREEENGRGNFPPRFSGLQFPNYSSELNVNALELDDSALYLCASSRGLAVNTGELFFGEGSRLTVL.

V usage is TRBV28 and J usage is TRBJ2-7, with TRBD1 matching over 7 bases. V gave up 6 bases and J gave up 0 bases; unmatched junction bases: 5. The CDR3 runs 14 residues. The germline V gene has CDR1 MDHEN and CDR2 SYDVKM. CDR3: CASRATGNSYEQYF. CDR3 nucleotide sequence: TGTGCCAGCAGAGCGACAGGGAACTCCTACGAGCAGTACTTC. Complete variable domain (other parts from reference TRBV28 and TRBJ2-7): DVKVTQSSRYLVKRTGEKVFLECVQDMDHENMFWYRQDPGLGLRLIYFSYDVKMKEKGDIPEGYSVSREKKERFSLILESASTNQTSMYLCASRATGNSYEQYFGPGTRLTVT.

This clone was counted only a few times. This chain uses TRBV5-1 with TRBJ1-6; TRBD1 matches at 9 bases. This CDR3 contains 15 residues. Germline CDR1 reads SGHRS; CDR2 reads YFSETQ. J gave up 9 bases and V 4 bases, and 8 bases lay outside the gene matches. The CDR3 DNA follows: TGCGCCAGCAGCCTCGGGGACAGGGCTGCTTCACCCCTCCACTTT. Amino acid sequence: CASSLGDRAASPLHF.